The TCR beta chain under discussion was sequenced for a study of post-analysis software for immune sequencing data. The overall study: In terms of disease course, relapsing-remitting, secondary progressive and progressive-relapsing multiple sclerosis were included.

Germline lookup yields CDR1 SGHAT and CDR2 FQDESV (reference sequence). J lost 7 bases, V lost 1 base, and 17 bases had no gene match. This CDR3 contains 19 residues. Study outcomes and limitations: TRBV5-6, TRBV5-1 and TRBV20-1 belonged to a set of five TRBV segments that were more frequent in patients than controls.

Remarks on this clonotype: The antigen is undetermined.

Unique molecular identifiers were carried by the TCR beta cDNA libraries. TCRdb processed the PCR reads anew with MiXCR; each CDR3 protein has one entry. The sample records 450,000 to 650,000 distinct CDR3 sequences, around 40% being singletons. This clonotype was sampled from a girl aged 10-17 years with multiple sclerosis. This chain uses TRBV11-1 with TRBJ2-1; 9 bases match TRBD2. Sequenced material: blood. CDR3 sequence reads: CASSLVTSGWARGRNEQFF. DNA of the CDR3: TGTGCCAGCAGCTTAGTGACTAGCGGATGGGCTCGGGGTAGGAATGAGCAGTTCTTC.